These 32 T cell receptor beta chains share one sample of origin, sequenced in a study of control samples from healthy donors and cancer patients (dated by TCRdb to the early 2020s). Library prep was done by the immunoSEQ multiplex PCR assay. This is the immuneACCESS table as TCRdb keeps it, with only in-frame sequences that have V and J called. A part of the clones is gone; compared with another copy, unresolved V genes explain less than half, and the rest is unexplained. This sample lists tens of thousands of clones; approximately 90% were detected once. The ten largest account for roughly 0.9% of the sample. Sequencing was carried out using PBMCs. The receptors were sampled from a man aged 25-40 years with colorectal cancer.

Comments on this clone: The junction and the germline gene differ at one end; a read error may be behind it. The rearrangement joins TRBV6-5 to TRBJ1-1; D remains ambiguous. Per the germline V gene, CDR1 is MNHEY and CDR2 is SVGAGI. This CDR3 is built from 12 residues. The chain's CDR3 is CASSSPHEPLIF. In DNA form, the CDR3 reads TGTGCCAGCAGTTCCCCCCACGAACCCTTAATCTTT.

This chain links TRBV5-1 with TRBJ2-3, with TRBD2 matching over 8 bases. The CDR3 consists of 15 residues. The V gene's germline CDR1 is SGHRS and CDR2 YFSETQ. Germline trimming cut 0 bases from V and 4 bases from J; bases unmatched to any gene: 4. The CDR3 bases are TGCGCCAGCAGCTTGGAGGTCGGGGGGGCAGATACGCAGTATTTT. Its protein product is CASSLEVGGADTQYF.

Comment on this clone: Sequence at one end of the junction differs from germline and may be a read error. The rearrangement uses TRBV5-1 and TRBJ1-2; TRBD1 might be the D (5 bases). The CDR3 is 13 amino acids. Germline V gives CDR1 SGHRS, CDR2 YFSETQ. CDR3 DNA: TGCGCCAGCAGTTTGGGGGGGAACTATGGCTACACCTTC. Protein product: CASSLGGNYGYTF.

The V gene is TRBV3-1 (or the pseudogene TRBV3-2), the J gene TRBJ2-1, with 9 bases identical to TRBD1. The CDR3 has 16 residues. CDR1 is LGHDT and CDR2 is YNNKEL in the germline V gene (reference sequence). The trim removed 0 bases at V and 8 bases at J, leaving 8 bases unmatched. CDR3 residues: CASSQDGGQGFHEQFF. For the CDR3, the DNA is TGTGCCAGCAGCCAAGATGGGGGACAGGGATTTCATGAGCAGTTCTTC.

The chain employs TRBV15 and TRBJ1-5; no clear D gene. The V and J ends lost 5 bases and 7 bases respectively, with 15 bases between them. Looked up from germline, CDR1 is LNHNV and CDR2 is YYDKDF (reference sequence). This CDR3 has 14 amino acids. CDR3 DNA: TGTGCCACCAGCCTGGGGTTGCAGCGACAGCCCCAGCATTTT. Translating gives CATSLGLQRQPQHF. Full variable domain (remainder filled in from reference TRBV15 and TRBJ1-5): DAMVIQNPRYQVTQFGKPVTLSCSQTLNHNVMYWYQQKSSQAPKLLFHYYDKDFNNEADTPDNFQSRRPNTSFCFLDIRSPGLGDTAMYLCATSLGLQRQPQHFGDGTRLSIL.

J is TRBJ1-1 and V is TRBV11-2; weak D call: TRBD1 (6 bases). With 5 bases removed from V and 1 base from J, the gap between germline ends came to 8 bases. The length of the CDR3 is 13 residues. CDR1 and CDR2 (germline): SGHAT, FQNNGV. CDR3 in DNA: TGTGCCAGCAGCCTACAGGGGAACACTGAAGCTTTCTTT. Translated: CASSLQGNTEAFF.

The gene calls are TRBV12-3 or TRBV12-4 and TRBJ1-2; 9 nucleotides line up with TRBD1. The CDR3 totals 13 residues. The J segment lost 7 bases and the V segment lost 5 bases, leaving 5 bases of the junction unmatched. The CDR3 protein is CASSPGTGSGYTF. CDR3 nucleotide sequence: TGTGCCAGCAGTCCCGGGACAGGGAGTGGCTACACCTTC.

The J gene is TRBJ1-2, the V gene TRBV28; D is unresolved. This CDR3 spans 11 amino acids. The V end lost 4 bases, the J end lost 5 bases, and 5 bases lay between the germline ends. CDR1 MDHEN and CDR2 SYDVKM come from the germline V gene. The CDR3 protein is CASSSGYGYTF. In DNA form, the CDR3 reads TGTGCCAGCAGTTCAGGTTATGGCTACACCTTC.

The genes are TRBV6-5 and TRBJ1-1, with a weak D call TRBD1 (5 bases). Trimming took 9 bases from V and 0 from J, leaving 17 bases between them. The CDR3 has 15 amino acids. Germline CDR1 reads MNHEY; CDR2 reads SVGAGI. For the CDR3, the DNA is TGTGCCAGTCACCCGCCAGGGAACTTGAACACTGAAGCTTTCTTT. Protein: CASHPPGNLNTEAFF.

J is TRBJ1-5 and V is TRBV4-1; TRBD1 is a possible D gene (5 bases). CDR3 length equals 17 residues. V was shortened by 0 bases and J by 4 bases, with 16 bases between the two germline ends. Germline V lookup: CDR1 MGHRA, CDR2 YSYEKL. The CDR3 spells CASSQEGGRLRNQPQHF. The CDR3 nucleotides are TGCGCCAGCAGCCAAGAGGGGGGAAGACTAAGAAATCAGCCCCAGCATTTT.

The chain carries TRBV18 and TRBJ2-5; 9 bases align to TRBD1. This CDR3 comprises 15 residues. Germline V CDR1 and CDR2: KGHSH, LQKENI. Germline trimming cut 3 bases from V and 4 bases from J; bases unmatched to any gene: 6. The CDR3 DNA is TGTGCCAGCTCACCGAGGACAGGGGAACGAGAGACCCAGTACTTC. It specifies CASSPRTGERETQYF.

The V and J genes are TRBV6-5 and TRBJ2-5, with 8 bases that match TRBD2. The germline V gene has CDR1 MNHEY and CDR2 SVGAGI. The CDR3 spans 16 residues. With 4 bases clipped from V and 1 base from J, the junction kept 8 bases outside the gene matches. CDR3 in DNA: TGTGCCAGCAGTTCCGGACTAGCCCAGGGCCAAGAGACCCAGTACTTC. Its protein product is CASSSGLAQGQETQYF.

J is TRBJ2-5 and V is TRBV6-6; D call uncertain. The CDR3 has 11 amino acids. The V and J ends lost 6 bases and 3 bases respectively, with 5 bases between them. CDR1 and CDR2 (germline): MNHNY, SVGAGI (reference sequence). The DNA of the CDR3 is TGTGCCAGCAGCATAAAAGAGACCCAGTACTTC. As protein: CASSIKETQYF.

V usage is TRBV5-6 and J usage is TRBJ2-2, with 8 bases identical to TRBD1. Germline V lookup: CDR1 SGHDT, CDR2 YYEEEE. The CDR3 runs to 19 residues. Germline trimming cut 1 base from V and 4 bases from J; bases unmatched to any gene: 15. CDR3 sequence: CASSLQTWAGTGLTGELFF. The CDR3 bases are TGTGCCAGCAGCTTGCAGACTTGGGCGGGGACAGGACTCACCGGGGAGCTGTTTTTT. Combining the CDR3 with reference TRBV5-6 and TRBJ2-2 gives the whole variable domain DAGVTQSPTHLIKTRGQQVTLRCSPKSGHDTVSWYQQALGQGPQFIFQYYEEEERQRGNFPDRFSGHQFPNYSSELNVNALLLGDSALYLCASSLQTWAGTGLTGELFFGEGSRLTVL.

This clone occurred once. V is TRBV7-2 and J is TRBJ1-5; tentatively, D is TRBD1 (5 bases). The germline gives CDR1 SGHTA, CDR2 FQGNSA. The CDR3 totals 15 residues. Trimming left V 1 base short and J 6 bases short, with 13 bases between. This chain's CDR3 is CASSLDAGSFQPQHF. The CDR3 DNA reads as TGTGCCAGCAGCTTAGATGCAGGGTCCTTTCAGCCCCAGCATTTT.

The chain uses TRBV30 and TRBJ1-4; 7 positions match TRBD1. Unmatched junction bases numbered 13, after V lost 0 bases and J lost 6 bases. Germline V lookup: CDR1 GTSNPN, CDR2 SVGIG (reference sequence). This CDR3 contains 17 residues. CDR3 coding DNA: TGTGCCTGGAGTGTAAGCCAGTCGGGACAGATTTATGAAAAACTGTTTTTT. It specifies CAWSVSQSGQIYEKLFF.

Turning to this clone: At one boundary the junction diverges from the germline segment, which might be a read error. The V and J genes are TRBV29-1 and TRBJ2-1, with TRBD1 identical over 7 bases. Germline loops: CDR1 SQVTM, CDR2 ANQGSEA. The CDR3 is 11 residues long. The CDR3 loop is CSSRGGEEQFF. In DNA form, the CDR3 reads TGTAGTTCCCGAGGGGGCGAGGAGCAGTTCTTC.

This clone was counted a single time. This specimen includes other DNA sequences encoding the same CDR3. The CDR3 reads CAIARTGGGQPQHF. CDR3 in DNA: TGTGCCATCGCTAGGACAGGAGGGGGGCAGCCCCAGCATTTT. This chain connects TRBV10-3 to TRBJ1-5; 7 bases agree with TRBD1. CDR3 length equals 14 residues. Germline V gives CDR1 ENHRY, CDR2 SYGVKD. The ends lost 8 bases at V and 7 bases at J; junction bases unmatched: 11.

This clone appeared a few times. The chain uses TRBV3-1 (or the pseudogene TRBV3-2) and TRBJ1-3; no definite D call. Germline CDR1 and CDR2: LGHDT and YNNKEL (reference sequence). This CDR3 has 16 residues. The V end lost 0 bases, the J end lost 3 bases, and 12 bases lay between the germline ends. CDR3 in DNA: TGTGCCAGCAGCCAAGATATCGGGGAGCTTGGAAACACCATATATTTT. Translation gives CASSQDIGELGNTIYF.

The V gene is TRBV13, the J gene TRBJ2-2; D call uncertain. Germline V CDR1 and CDR2: PRHDT, FYEKMQ (reference sequence). This CDR3 is built from 11 residues. V was cut by 3 bases and J by 6 bases, with 2 bases left in between. The CDR3 is CASSFAGELFF. The CDR3 coding sequence is TGTGCCAGCAGCTTTGCCGGGGAGCTGTTTTTT.

J is TRBJ1-1 and V is TRBV2; 7 nucleotides line up with TRBD1. Germline values: CDR1 SNHLY, CDR2 FYNNEI. CDR3 length: 14 amino acids. V gave up 8 bases and J gave up 5 bases; unmatched junction bases: 11. CDR3 coding DNA: TGTGCCAGCGTTAACAGGGGAGCGGTAACTGAAGCTTTCTTT. The encoded protein is CASVNRGAVTEAFF.

V gene TRBV5-4 combines with J gene TRBJ1-6; a possible D gene is TRBD1 (6 bases). This CDR3 contains 14 residues. Per germline, CDR1 SGHNT and CDR2 YYREEE (reference sequence). Trimming pared 2 bases from V and 8 bases from J, leaving 11 bases between. CDR3 protein: CASSLEGGYSPLHF. Written as DNA, the CDR3 is TGTGCCAGCAGCTTAGAAGGGGGATATTCACCCCTCCACTTT.

This clone appeared a single time. DNA of the CDR3: TGTGCCAGCAGACAGAGCACAGATACGCAGTATTTT. It codes for CASRQSTDTQYF. V gene TRBV6-5 combines with J gene TRBJ2-3; unclear D gene. The CDR3 totals 12 residues. The germline V and J ends were trimmed by 6 bases and 0 bases, with 4 bases remaining between them. Looked up from germline, CDR1 is MNHEY and CDR2 is SVGAGI.

This clone was counted only a few times. The chain employs TRBV2 and TRBJ2-1, with 8 bases identical to TRBD1. This CDR3 comprises 17 residues. The V and J ends lost 3 bases and 0 bases, in that order; junction bases with no gene match: 7. CDR1 and CDR2 from the germline V gene are SNHLY and FYNNEI. The CDR3 bases are TGTGCCAGCAGTGACCAACAGGGGGGCCCCTCCTACAATGAGCAGTTCTTC. Translating it yields CASSDQQGGPSYNEQFF.

On this clone: Other nucleotide sequences in the sample specify the same CDR3. V is TRBV5-6 and J is TRBJ2-7; 7 nucleotides match TRBD1. J was trimmed by 7 bases and V by 3 bases; bases with no gene match: 10. Germline V gene data show CDR1 as SGHDT and CDR2 as YYEEEE. The length of the CDR3 is 14 residues. Here the CDR3 DNA reads TGTGCCAGCAGCTCTGGGACAGCCCCCGGGGAGCAGTACTTC. This translates into CASSSGTAPGEQYF.

The chain links TRBV7-2 to TRBJ1-2; the D is unclear. This CDR3 region has 15 residues. Trimming stripped 0 bases from V and 5 bases from J, with 13 bases between. The V gene's germline CDR1 is SGHTA and CDR2 FQGNSA. CDR3 amino acids: CASSLAAMQGYGYTF. Written as DNA, the CDR3 is TGTGCCAGCAGCTTAGCTGCCATGCAAGGGTATGGCTACACCTTC.

The rearrangement uses TRBV6-2 or TRBV6-3 and TRBJ2-7; TRBD2 agrees at 15 bases. The CDR3 loop spans 18 amino acids. CDR1 is MNHEY and CDR2 is SVGEGT in the germline V gene. The V segment lost 4 bases and the J segment 1 base; nucleotides outside the gene matches: 8. CDR3 residues: CASSSGTSGGLRSYEQYF. The CDR3 nucleotides are TGTGCCAGCAGTTCCGGGACTAGCGGGGGGCTCCGGTCCTACGAGCAGTACTTC.

The chain links TRBV12-3 or TRBV12-4 to TRBJ1-1, with D hard to call. The CDR3 covers 12 residues. V lost 7 bases and J lost 7, with 13 bases in between. In DNA form, the CDR3 reads TGTGCCAGCACCCCCATCGGGAGTGAAGCTTTCTTT. Amino acids: CASTPIGSEAFF.

This chain links TRBV6-5 with TRBJ1-4; the D gene is possibly TRBD1 (6 bases). In germline, CDR1 is MNHEY, CDR2 SVGAGI. V was pared by 6 bases and J by 7 bases, with 9 bases between. The CDR3 is made up of 12 amino acids. The CDR3 loop reads CASSRGPEKLFF. CDR3 DNA: TGTGCCAGCAGCAGGGGCCCTGAAAAACTGTTTTTT.

This clone showed up just once. The V call is TRBV5-4, the J call TRBJ2-2; 14 positions agree with TRBD2. The CDR3 extends over 18 amino acids. Germline trimming cut 0 bases from V and 1 base from J; bases unmatched to any gene: 2. The germline V gene has CDR1 SGHNT and CDR2 YYREEE (reference sequence). The CDR3 reads CASSLVGTSGGNTGELFF. The DNA for the CDR3 is TGTGCCAGCAGCTTGGTTGGGACTAGCGGGGGGAACACCGGGGAGCTGTTTTTT. Using reference TRBV5-4 and TRBJ2-2 for the parts outside the CDR3, the full variable domain is ETGVTQSPTHLIKTRGQQVTLRCSSQSGHNTVSWYQQALGQGPQFIFQYYREEENGRGNFPPRFSGLQFPNYSSELNVNALELDDSALYLCASSLVGTSGGNTGELFFGEGSRLTVL.

J is TRBJ2-7 and V is TRBV7-9; 8 bases map to TRBD1. Per germline, CDR1 SEHNR and CDR2 FQNEAQ (reference sequence). V dropped 5 bases and J dropped 2; count of bases not matched to a gene: 11. This CDR3 contains 16 residues. CDR3 region: CASSAGIQGDPYEQYF. The CDR3 coding sequence is TGTGCCAGCAGCGCCGGGATACAGGGGGACCCCTACGAGCAGTACTTC.

This clone was counted a single time. V and J are TRBV6-5 and TRBJ1-1; possible D gene TRBD1, 5 bases. Trimming removed 0 bases from V and 6 bases from J, with 11 bases in between. There are 14 residues in the CDR3. CDR1 is MNHEY and CDR2 is SVGAGI in the germline V gene. The CDR3 is CASSYSRGAAEAFF. The CDR3 region has the DNA TGTGCCAGCAGTTACTCGAGAGGGGCCGCTGAAGCTTTCTTT.